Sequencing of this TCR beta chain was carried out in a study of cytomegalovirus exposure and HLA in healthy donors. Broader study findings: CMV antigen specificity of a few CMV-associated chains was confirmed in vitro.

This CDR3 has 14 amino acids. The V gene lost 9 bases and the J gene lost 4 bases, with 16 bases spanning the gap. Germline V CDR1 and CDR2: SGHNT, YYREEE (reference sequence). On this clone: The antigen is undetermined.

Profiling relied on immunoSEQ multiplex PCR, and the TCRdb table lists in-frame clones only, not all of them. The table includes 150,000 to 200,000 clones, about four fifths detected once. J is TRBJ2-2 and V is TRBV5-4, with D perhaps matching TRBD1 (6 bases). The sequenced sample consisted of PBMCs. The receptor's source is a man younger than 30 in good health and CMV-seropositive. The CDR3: CATHQGTPTGELFF. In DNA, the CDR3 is TGTGCCACTCATCAGGGGACACCCACCGGGGAGCTGTTTTTT.